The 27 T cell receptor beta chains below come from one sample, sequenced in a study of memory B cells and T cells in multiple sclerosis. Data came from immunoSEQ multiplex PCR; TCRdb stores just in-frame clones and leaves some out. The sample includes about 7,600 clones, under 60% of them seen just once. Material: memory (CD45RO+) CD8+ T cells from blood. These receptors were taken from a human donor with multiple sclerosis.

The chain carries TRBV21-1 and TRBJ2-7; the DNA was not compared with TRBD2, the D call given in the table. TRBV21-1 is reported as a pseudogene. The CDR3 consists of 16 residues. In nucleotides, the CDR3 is TGTGCCAGCAGCGAAAACCTAGCGTCTCACTCCTACGAGCAGTACTTC. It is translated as CASSENLASHSYEQYF.

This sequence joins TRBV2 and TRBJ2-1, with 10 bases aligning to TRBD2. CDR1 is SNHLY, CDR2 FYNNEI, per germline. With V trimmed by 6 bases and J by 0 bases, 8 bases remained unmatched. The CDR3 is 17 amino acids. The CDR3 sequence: CASRGEREGGSYNEQFF. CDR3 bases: TGTGCCAGCAGGGGGGAGCGGGAGGGGGGCTCCTACAATGAGCAGTTCTTC.

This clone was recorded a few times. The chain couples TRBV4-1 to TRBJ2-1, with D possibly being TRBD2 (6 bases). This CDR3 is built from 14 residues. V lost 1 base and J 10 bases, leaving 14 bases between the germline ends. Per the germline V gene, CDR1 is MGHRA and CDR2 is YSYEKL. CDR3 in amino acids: CASSQGEEVREQFF. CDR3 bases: TGCGCCAGCAGCCAAGGGGAGGAGGTGAGGGAGCAGTTCTTC.

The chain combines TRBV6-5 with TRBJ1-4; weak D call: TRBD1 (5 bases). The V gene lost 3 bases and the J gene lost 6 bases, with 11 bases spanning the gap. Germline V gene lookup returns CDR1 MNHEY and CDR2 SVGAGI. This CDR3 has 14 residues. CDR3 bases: TGTGCCAGCAGTTATGAACCACAGGATGAAAAACTGTTTTTT. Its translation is CASSYEPQDEKLFF.

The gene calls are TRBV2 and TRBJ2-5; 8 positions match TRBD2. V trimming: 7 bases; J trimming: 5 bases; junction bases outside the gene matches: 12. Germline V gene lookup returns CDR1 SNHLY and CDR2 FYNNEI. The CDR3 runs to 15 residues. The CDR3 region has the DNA TGTGCCAGCAAAGCGTCCCGGGGGGGCGGCGAGACCCAGTACTTC. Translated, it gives CASKASRGGGETQYF.

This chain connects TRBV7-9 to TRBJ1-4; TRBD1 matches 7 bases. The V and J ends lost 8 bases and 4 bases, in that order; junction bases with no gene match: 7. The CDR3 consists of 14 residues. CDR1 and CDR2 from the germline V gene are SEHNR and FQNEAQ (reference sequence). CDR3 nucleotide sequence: TGTGCCAGCTCTCCGGGACAGAATAATGAAAAACTGTTTTTT. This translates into CASSPGQNNEKLFF.

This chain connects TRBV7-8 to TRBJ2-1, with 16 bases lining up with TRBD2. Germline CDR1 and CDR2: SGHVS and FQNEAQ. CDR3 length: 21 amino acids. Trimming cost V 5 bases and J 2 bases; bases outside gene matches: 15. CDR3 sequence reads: CASSIRPGLAGGPGAYNEQFF. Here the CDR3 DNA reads TGTGCCAGCAGCATACGACCGGGACTAGCGGGAGGGCCGGGTGCCTACAATGAGCAGTTCTTC.

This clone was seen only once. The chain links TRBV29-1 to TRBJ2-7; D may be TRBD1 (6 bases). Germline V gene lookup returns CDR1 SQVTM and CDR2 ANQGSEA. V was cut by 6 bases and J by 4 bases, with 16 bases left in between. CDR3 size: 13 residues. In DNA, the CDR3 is TGCAGCGTAGTCGGGACACCTCAATACGAGCAGTACTTC. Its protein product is CSVVGTPQYEQYF.

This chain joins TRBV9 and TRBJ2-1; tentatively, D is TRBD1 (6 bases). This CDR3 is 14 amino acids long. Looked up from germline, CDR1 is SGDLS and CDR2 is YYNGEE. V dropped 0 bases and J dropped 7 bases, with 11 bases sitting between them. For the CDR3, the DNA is TGTGCCAGCAGCGTAGGAGGGGGAAGGAATGAGCAGTTCTTC. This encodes CASSVGGGRNEQFF.

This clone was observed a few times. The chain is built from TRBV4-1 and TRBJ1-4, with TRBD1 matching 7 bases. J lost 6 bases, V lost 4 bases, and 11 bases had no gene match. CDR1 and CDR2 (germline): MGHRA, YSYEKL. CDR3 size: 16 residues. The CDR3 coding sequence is TGCGCCAGCAGCCGCGCCCTAACCGGGACAGATGAAAAACTGTTTTTT. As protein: CASSRALTGTDEKLFF.

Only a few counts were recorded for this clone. The CDR3, as DNA: TGTGCCAGCAGCTTTAGTTTGATCCGGGACAGTAAAGAGACCCAGTACTTC. Protein sequence: CASSFSLIRDSKETQYF. This sequence joins TRBV7-3 and TRBJ2-5; TRBD1 aligns across 7 bases. J was trimmed by 3 bases and V by 3 bases; bases with no gene match: 13. Germline assignment: CDR1 SGHTA and CDR2 FQGTGA. There are 17 residues in the CDR3.

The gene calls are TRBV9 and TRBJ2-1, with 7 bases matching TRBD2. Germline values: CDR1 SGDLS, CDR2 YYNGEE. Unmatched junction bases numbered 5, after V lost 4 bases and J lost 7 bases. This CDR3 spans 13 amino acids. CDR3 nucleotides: TGTGCCAGCAGCATCCCCGGGGGGAATGAGCAGTTCTTC. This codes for CASSIPGGNEQFF.

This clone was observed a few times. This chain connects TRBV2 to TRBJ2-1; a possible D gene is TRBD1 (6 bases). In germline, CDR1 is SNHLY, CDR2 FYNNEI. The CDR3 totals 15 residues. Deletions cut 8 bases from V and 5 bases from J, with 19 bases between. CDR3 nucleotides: TGTGCCAGCGCCCAGGGGAGTGGAGACCACAATGAGCAGTTCTTC. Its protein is CASAQGSGDHNEQFF. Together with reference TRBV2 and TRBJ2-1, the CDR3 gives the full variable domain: EPEVTQTPSHQVTQMGQEVILRCVPISNHLYFYWYRQILGQKVEFLVSFYNNEISEKSEIFDDQFSVERPDGSNFTLKIRSTKLEDSAMYFCASAQGSGDHNEQFFGPGTRLTVL.

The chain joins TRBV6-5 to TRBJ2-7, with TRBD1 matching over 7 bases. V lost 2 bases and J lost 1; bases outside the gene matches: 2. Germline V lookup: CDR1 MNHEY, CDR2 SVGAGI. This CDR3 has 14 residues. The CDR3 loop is CASSYGDSSYEQYF. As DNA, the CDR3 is TGTGCCAGCAGTTACGGGGACAGTTCCTACGAGCAGTACTTC.

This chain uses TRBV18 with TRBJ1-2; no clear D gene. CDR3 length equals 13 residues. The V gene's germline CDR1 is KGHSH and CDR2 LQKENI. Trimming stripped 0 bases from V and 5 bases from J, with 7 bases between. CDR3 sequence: CASSPPTDYGYTF. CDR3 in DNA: TGTGCCAGCTCACCACCCACAGATTATGGCTACACCTTC.

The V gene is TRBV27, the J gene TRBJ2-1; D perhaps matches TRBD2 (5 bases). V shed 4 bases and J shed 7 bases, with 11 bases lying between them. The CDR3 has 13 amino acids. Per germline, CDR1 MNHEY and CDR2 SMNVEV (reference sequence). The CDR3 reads CASSWSSENEQFF. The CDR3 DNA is TGTGCCAGCAGTTGGAGTAGCGAGAATGAGCAGTTCTTC.

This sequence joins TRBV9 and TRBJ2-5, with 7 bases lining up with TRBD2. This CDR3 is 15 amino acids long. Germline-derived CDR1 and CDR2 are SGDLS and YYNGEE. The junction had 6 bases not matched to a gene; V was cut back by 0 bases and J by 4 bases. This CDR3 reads CASSVAGRVGETQYF. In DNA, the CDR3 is TGTGCCAGCAGCGTAGCAGGGAGGGTTGGAGAGACCCAGTACTTC.

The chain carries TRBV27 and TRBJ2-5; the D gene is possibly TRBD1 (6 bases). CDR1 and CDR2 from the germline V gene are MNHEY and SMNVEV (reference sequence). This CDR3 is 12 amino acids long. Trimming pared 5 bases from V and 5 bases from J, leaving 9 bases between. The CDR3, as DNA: TGTGCCAGCAGTCCTCAGGGGGAGACCCAGTACTTC. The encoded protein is CASSPQGETQYF.

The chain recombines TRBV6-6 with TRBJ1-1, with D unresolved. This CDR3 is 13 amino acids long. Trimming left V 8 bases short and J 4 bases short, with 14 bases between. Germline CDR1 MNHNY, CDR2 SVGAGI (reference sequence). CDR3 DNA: TGTGCCAGCGAGAGGAAGGAGGCCACTGAAGCTTTCTTT. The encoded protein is CASERKEATEAFF.

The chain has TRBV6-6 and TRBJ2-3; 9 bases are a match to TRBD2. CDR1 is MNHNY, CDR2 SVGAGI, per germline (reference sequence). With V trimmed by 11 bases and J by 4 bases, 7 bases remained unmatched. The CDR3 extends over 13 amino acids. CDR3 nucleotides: TGTGCCGAGGCGGGGGGGCCGGCAGATACGCAGTATTTT. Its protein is CAEAGGPADTQYF.

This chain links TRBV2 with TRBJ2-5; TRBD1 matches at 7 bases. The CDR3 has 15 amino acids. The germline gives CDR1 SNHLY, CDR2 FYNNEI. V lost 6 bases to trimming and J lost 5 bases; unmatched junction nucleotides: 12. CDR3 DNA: TGTGCCAGCAGCCCTGGGGACAGCCCGAGGGAGACCCAGTACTTC. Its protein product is CASSPGDSPRETQYF. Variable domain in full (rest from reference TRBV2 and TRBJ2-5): EPEVTQTPSHQVTQMGQEVILRCVPISNHLYFYWYRQILGQKVEFLVSFYNNEISEKSEIFDDQFSVERPDGSNFTLKIRSTKLEDSAMYFCASSPGDSPRETQYFGPGTRLLVL.

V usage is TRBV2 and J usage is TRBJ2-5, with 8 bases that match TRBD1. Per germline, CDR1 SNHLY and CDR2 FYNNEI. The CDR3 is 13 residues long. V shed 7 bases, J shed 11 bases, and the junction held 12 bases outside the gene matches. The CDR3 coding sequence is TGTGCCAGCACCCTAACACTCAGACAGGGGCAGTACTTC. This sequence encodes CASTLTLRQGQYF.

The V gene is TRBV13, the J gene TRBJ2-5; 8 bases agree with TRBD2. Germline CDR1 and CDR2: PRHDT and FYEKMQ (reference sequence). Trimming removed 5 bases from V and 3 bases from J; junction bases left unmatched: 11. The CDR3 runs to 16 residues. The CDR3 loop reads CASSVREAGDEETQYF. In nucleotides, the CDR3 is TGTGCCAGCAGCGTACGTGAAGCGGGAGATGAAGAGACCCAGTACTTC. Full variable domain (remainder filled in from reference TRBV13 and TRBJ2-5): AAGVIQSPRHLIKEKRETATLKCYPIPRHDTVYWYQQGPGQDPQFLISFYEKMQSDKGSIPDRFSAQQFSDYHSELNMSSLELGDSALYFCASSVREAGDEETQYFGPGTRLLVL.

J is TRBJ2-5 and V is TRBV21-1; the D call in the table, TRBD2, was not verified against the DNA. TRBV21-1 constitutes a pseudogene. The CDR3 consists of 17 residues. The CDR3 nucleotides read TGTGCCAGCAGCATCCCGGGACTAGCGGGGGGCGTGGAGACCCAGTACTTC. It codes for CASSIPGLAGGVETQYF.

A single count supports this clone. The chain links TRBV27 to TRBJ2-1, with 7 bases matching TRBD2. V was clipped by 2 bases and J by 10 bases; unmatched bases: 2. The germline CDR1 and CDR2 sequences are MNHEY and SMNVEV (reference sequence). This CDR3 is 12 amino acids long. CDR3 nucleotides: TGTGCCAGCAGTTTAGGCGGGAGAGAGCAGTTCTTC. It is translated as CASSLGGREQFF.

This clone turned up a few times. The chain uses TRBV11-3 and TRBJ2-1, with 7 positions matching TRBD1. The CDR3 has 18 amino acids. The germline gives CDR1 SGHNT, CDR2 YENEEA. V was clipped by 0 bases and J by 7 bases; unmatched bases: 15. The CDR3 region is CASSLESHQGVNVNEQFF. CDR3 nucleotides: TGTGCCAGCAGCTTAGAGAGCCACCAGGGGGTAAACGTGAATGAGCAGTTCTTC.

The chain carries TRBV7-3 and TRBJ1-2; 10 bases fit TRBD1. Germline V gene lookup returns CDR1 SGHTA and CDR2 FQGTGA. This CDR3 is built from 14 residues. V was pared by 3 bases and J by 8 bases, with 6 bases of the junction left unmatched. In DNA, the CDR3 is TGTGCCAGCAGCTTGGCGGGGACAGGGGAAGGCTACACCTTC. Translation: CASSLAGTGEGYTF. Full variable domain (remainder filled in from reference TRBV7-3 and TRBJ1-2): GAGVSQTPSNKVTEKGKYVELRCDPISGHTALYWYRQSLGQGPEFLIYFQGTGAADDSGLPNDRFFAVRPEGSVSTLKIQRTERGDSAVYLCASSLAGTGEGYTFGSGTRLTVV.